The 25 T cell receptor beta chains reported below all come from one sample, sequenced in a study of blood T cell repertoires in COVID-19. Here immunoSEQ multiplex PCR was the method, and the copy in TCRdb shows in-frame clones only, minus some. The sample has 65,000 to 95,000 clones, 80% seen once. Specimen: peripheral blood. The source of these receptors is a woman between 40 and 50 years old with active or convalescent COVID-19.

The V call is TRBV18, the J call TRBJ1-2; 7 bases map to TRBD1. Germline V gene data show CDR1 as KGHSH and CDR2 as LQKENI. V lost 3 bases and J lost 5; bases outside the gene matches: 3. The CDR3 covers 13 residues. CDR3 bases: TGTGCCAGCTCACCCACGACAGGGTATGGCTACACCTTC. Its protein product is CASSPTTGYGYTF.

The chain joins TRBV3-1 (or the pseudogene TRBV3-2) to TRBJ1-4, with 7 bases identical to TRBD1. CDR1 LGHDT and CDR2 YNNKEL come from the germline V gene (reference sequence). The CDR3 extends over 16 amino acids. V shed 0 bases and J 10 bases; nucleotides not matched to a gene: 11. CDR3 loop: CASSQEGDRRSGKLFF. CDR3 nucleotides: TGTGCCAGCAGCCAAGAGGGGGACAGACGGAGCGGAAAACTGTTTTTT.

A single count supports this clone. The genes are TRBV19 and TRBJ2-7; 8 bases match TRBD1. The J segment lost 2 bases and the V segment lost 4 bases, leaving 4 bases of the junction unmatched. Germline assignment: CDR1 LNHDA and CDR2 SQIVND (reference sequence). The CDR3 is made up of 14 amino acids. The CDR3 loop is CASSSGTGPYEQYF. DNA of the CDR3: TGTGCCAGTAGTAGTGGGACAGGCCCCTACGAGCAGTACTTC.

The V call is TRBV19, the J call TRBJ2-5; tentative D call: TRBD2 (5 bases). V lost 5 bases, J lost 0 bases, and 10 bases lay in between. The CDR3 runs to 14 residues. Germline-derived CDR1 and CDR2 are LNHDA and SQIVND (reference sequence). CDR3 amino acids: CASSFSGNQETQYF. CDR3 in DNA: TGTGCCAGTAGTTTCTCCGGGAACCAAGAGACCCAGTACTTC.

V and J are TRBV4-1 and TRBJ1-2; weak D call: TRBD1 (6 bases). Trimming cost V 0 bases and J 8 bases, with 16 bases left between them. The CDR3 covers 15 residues. Germline assignment: CDR1 MGHRA and CDR2 YSYEKL. CDR3 loop: CASSQDGTGFGGYTF. CDR3 DNA sequence: TGCGCCAGCAGCCAAGATGGCACAGGGTTTGGCGGCTACACCTTC.

V gene TRBV9 combines with J gene TRBJ1-5; D is unclear. V lost 0 bases and J 0 bases, leaving 7 bases between the germline ends. The CDR3 has 15 amino acids. Germline CDR1 reads SGDLS; CDR2 reads YYNGEE. CDR3 sequence (DNA): TGTGCCAGCAGCGTAGGGGCAGCTAGCAATCAGCCCCAGCATTTT. This translates into CASSVGAASNQPQHF.

The chain recombines TRBV7-8 with TRBJ2-5; no clear D gene. Trimming removed 1 base from V and 4 bases from J, with 7 bases in between. This CDR3 has 13 amino acids. Germline V gene data show CDR1 as SGHVS and CDR2 as FQNEAQ. The CDR3 nucleotides read TGTGCCAGCAGCTTAGGTTTGGCAGAGACCCAGTACTTC. This codes for CASSLGLAETQYF.

The chain has TRBV5-1 and TRBJ2-5, with TRBD1 matching over 8 bases. The CDR3 sequence is 13 residues long. The V segment lost 7 bases and the J segment 1 base; nucleotides outside the gene matches: 3. The germline V gene has CDR1 SGHRS and CDR2 YFSETQ. The CDR3 loop reads CASRTGFQETQYF. The CDR3 nucleotides are TGCGCCAGCCGGACAGGGTTCCAAGAGACCCAGTACTTC.

The chain combines TRBV28 with TRBJ2-7; D not resolved. This CDR3 region has 13 residues. Between the trimmed V and J ends, which lost 3 bases and 3 bases, there was a span of 9 bases. Germline CDR1 and CDR2: MDHEN and SYDVKM. The CDR3 loop reads CASSLYTDYEQYF. In DNA form, the CDR3 reads TGTGCCAGCAGTTTGTACACCGACTACGAGCAGTACTTC.

J is TRBJ2-1 and V is TRBV6-2 or TRBV6-3; D may be TRBD2 (6 bases). Trimming removed 6 bases from V and 7 bases from J, with 19 bases in between. This CDR3 has 15 residues. Germline lookup yields CDR1 MNHEY and CDR2 SVGEGT. In nucleotides, the CDR3 is TGTGCCAGCAGCTATGGGGCCCCGGGAGTAAATGAGCAGTTCTTC. The encoded protein is CASSYGAPGVNEQFF.

Only a few counts were recorded for this clone. The chain employs TRBV29-1 and TRBJ2-1, with TRBD2 as a possible D gene (6 bases). The V gene's germline CDR1 is SQVTM and CDR2 ANQGSEA. The germline V and J ends were trimmed by 2 bases and 6 bases, with 14 bases remaining between them. The CDR3 has 14 residues. The CDR3 nucleotides read TGCAGCGTTGAAAGGGCGGGACGGATCAATGAGCAGTTCTTC. Amino acids: CSVERAGRINEQFF.

V gene TRBV7-3 combines with J gene TRBJ1-3; weak D call: TRBD1 (5 bases). Per germline, CDR1 SGHTA and CDR2 FQGTGA. V was clipped by 5 bases and J by 0 bases, with 17 bases between them. The CDR3 is made up of 17 amino acids. The CDR3 is CASSLSGERASGNTIYF. The DNA for the CDR3 is TGTGCCAGCAGCCTCTCGGGGGAGAGGGCCTCTGGAAACACCATATATTTT.

The chain combines TRBV5-5 with TRBJ2-7, with D unclear. V shed 5 bases and J shed 3 bases, with 12 bases lying between them. This CDR3 comprises 13 residues. Per the germline V gene, CDR1 is SGHKS and CDR2 is YYEKEE (reference sequence). CDR3 loop: CASRQDPGYEQYF. As DNA, the CDR3 is TGTGCCAGCAGACAAGACCCAGGCTACGAGCAGTACTTC.

The genes are TRBV21-1 and TRBJ2-7; the table names TRBD2, a call not compared with the DNA. TRBV21-1 is described as a pseudogene. The CDR3 extends over 13 amino acids. Written as DNA, the CDR3 is TGTGCCAGCCAAGGACTGAGGCCCTACGAGCAGTACTTC. It encodes CASQGLRPYEQYF.

The rearrangement uses TRBV3-1 (or the pseudogene TRBV3-2) and TRBJ2-7; weak D call: TRBD2 (5 bases). The CDR3 has 14 residues. Germline V CDR1 and CDR2: LGHDT, YNNKEL (reference sequence). V shed 4 bases and J shed 5 bases, with 15 bases lying between them. The CDR3 nucleotides are TGTGCCAGCAGCCCTGACGGGCACGGGGACGAGCAGTACTTC. This sequence encodes CASSPDGHGDEQYF.

The chain couples TRBV5-5 to TRBJ2-1; 9 bases line up with TRBD2. Germline V gives CDR1 SGHKS, CDR2 YYEKEE (reference sequence). V trimming: 1 base; J trimming: 6 bases; junction bases outside the gene matches: 14. This CDR3 is 18 amino acids long. CDR3 DNA: TGTGCCAGCAGCTTGTGGGGGTTTGCGACTAGCGGATTCAATGAGCAGTTCTTC. Amino acid sequence: CASSLWGFATSGFNEQFF.

The J gene is TRBJ2-4, the V gene TRBV3-1 (or the pseudogene TRBV3-2), with D perhaps TRBD2 (6 bases). Trimming took 5 bases from V and 8 from J, leaving 16 bases between them. Germline values: CDR1 LGHDT, CDR2 YNNKEL (reference sequence). This CDR3 is 14 amino acids long. The CDR3 reads CASSKVGGPDIQYF. The DNA for the CDR3 is TGTGCCAGCAGCAAAGTAGGAGGGCCGGACATTCAGTACTTC.

V gene TRBV6-1 combines with J gene TRBJ2-3, with TRBD2 matching 8 bases. Unmatched junction bases numbered 8, after V lost 3 bases and J lost 0 bases. The CDR3 has 17 residues. Germline V CDR1 and CDR2: MNHNS, SASEGT. In DNA, the CDR3 is TGTGCCAGCAGTGAGTGGCGGGGGGCGGGTAGCACAGATACGCAGTATTTT. Residues: CASSEWRGAGSTDTQYF.

This clone is a singleton in its sample. The chain joins TRBV6-1 to TRBJ1-1, with TRBD1 identical over 7 bases. The CDR3 has 13 amino acids. CDR1 is MNHNS and CDR2 is SASEGT in the germline V gene. V shed 1 base and J 4 bases; nucleotides not matched to a gene: 0. CDR3 nucleotide sequence: TGTGCCAGCAGTGAAGAGGGGGCCACTGAAGCTTTCTTT. Translated: CASSEEGATEAFF.

The J gene is TRBJ2-3, the V gene TRBV28; D gene unclear. Trimming removed 6 bases from V and 2 bases from J, with 12 bases in between. Germline CDR1 MDHEN, CDR2 SYDVKM. This CDR3 comprises 14 residues. CDR3 sequence: CASRAGWHTDTQYF. The DNA for the CDR3 is TGTGCCAGCAGGGCAGGATGGCACACAGATACGCAGTATTTT.

V is TRBV15 and J is TRBJ2-5; 10 positions match TRBD1. Germline loops: CDR1 LNHNV, CDR2 YYDKDF (reference sequence). The CDR3 runs 17 residues. J gave up 4 bases and V 3 bases, and 11 bases lay outside the gene matches. The CDR3 loop is CATSSPGQGLVGETQYF. Written as DNA, the CDR3 is TGTGCCACCAGCAGCCCGGGACAGGGGTTAGTAGGAGAGACCCAGTACTTC.

J is TRBJ2-2 and V is TRBV11-2, with D tentatively TRBD2 (5 bases). This CDR3 comprises 16 residues. The V gene's germline CDR1 is SGHAT and CDR2 FQNNGV. Between the trimmed V and J ends, which lost 4 bases and 6 bases, there was a span of 18 bases. CDR3 sequence reads: CASSSDRAGLAGELFF. CDR3 DNA sequence: TGTGCCAGCAGCTCCGATAGGGCAGGACTCGCCGGGGAGCTGTTTTTT.

J is TRBJ2-7 and V is TRBV5-1; TRBD1 agrees at 7 bases. Trimming removed 4 bases from V and 1 base from J; junction bases left unmatched: 5. This CDR3 has 14 residues. The germline V gene has CDR1 SGHRS and CDR2 YFSETQ. CDR3 residues: CASSLQGSSYEQYF. As DNA, the CDR3 is TGCGCCAGCAGCCTACAGGGGAGTTCCTACGAGCAGTACTTC.

The chain is built from TRBV10-3 and TRBJ1-1; D gene unclear. The CDR3 runs to 12 residues. Per germline, CDR1 ENHRY and CDR2 SYGVKD. Between the trimmed V and J ends, which lost 5 bases and 5 bases, there was a span of 9 bases. The DNA for the CDR3 is TGTGCCATCAGTCGGGTCGGGACTGAAGCTTTCTTT. Encoded protein: CAISRVGTEAFF.

The chain recombines TRBV29-1 with TRBJ1-5; D is undetermined. CDR1 is SQVTM, CDR2 ANQGSEA, per germline. The V end lost 5 bases, the J end lost 5 bases, and 16 bases lay between the germline ends. This CDR3 has 14 residues. The CDR3 is CSVSPLGEDQPQHF. The CDR3 nucleotides are TGCAGCGTTTCCCCGTTGGGAGAGGATCAGCCCCAGCATTTT.